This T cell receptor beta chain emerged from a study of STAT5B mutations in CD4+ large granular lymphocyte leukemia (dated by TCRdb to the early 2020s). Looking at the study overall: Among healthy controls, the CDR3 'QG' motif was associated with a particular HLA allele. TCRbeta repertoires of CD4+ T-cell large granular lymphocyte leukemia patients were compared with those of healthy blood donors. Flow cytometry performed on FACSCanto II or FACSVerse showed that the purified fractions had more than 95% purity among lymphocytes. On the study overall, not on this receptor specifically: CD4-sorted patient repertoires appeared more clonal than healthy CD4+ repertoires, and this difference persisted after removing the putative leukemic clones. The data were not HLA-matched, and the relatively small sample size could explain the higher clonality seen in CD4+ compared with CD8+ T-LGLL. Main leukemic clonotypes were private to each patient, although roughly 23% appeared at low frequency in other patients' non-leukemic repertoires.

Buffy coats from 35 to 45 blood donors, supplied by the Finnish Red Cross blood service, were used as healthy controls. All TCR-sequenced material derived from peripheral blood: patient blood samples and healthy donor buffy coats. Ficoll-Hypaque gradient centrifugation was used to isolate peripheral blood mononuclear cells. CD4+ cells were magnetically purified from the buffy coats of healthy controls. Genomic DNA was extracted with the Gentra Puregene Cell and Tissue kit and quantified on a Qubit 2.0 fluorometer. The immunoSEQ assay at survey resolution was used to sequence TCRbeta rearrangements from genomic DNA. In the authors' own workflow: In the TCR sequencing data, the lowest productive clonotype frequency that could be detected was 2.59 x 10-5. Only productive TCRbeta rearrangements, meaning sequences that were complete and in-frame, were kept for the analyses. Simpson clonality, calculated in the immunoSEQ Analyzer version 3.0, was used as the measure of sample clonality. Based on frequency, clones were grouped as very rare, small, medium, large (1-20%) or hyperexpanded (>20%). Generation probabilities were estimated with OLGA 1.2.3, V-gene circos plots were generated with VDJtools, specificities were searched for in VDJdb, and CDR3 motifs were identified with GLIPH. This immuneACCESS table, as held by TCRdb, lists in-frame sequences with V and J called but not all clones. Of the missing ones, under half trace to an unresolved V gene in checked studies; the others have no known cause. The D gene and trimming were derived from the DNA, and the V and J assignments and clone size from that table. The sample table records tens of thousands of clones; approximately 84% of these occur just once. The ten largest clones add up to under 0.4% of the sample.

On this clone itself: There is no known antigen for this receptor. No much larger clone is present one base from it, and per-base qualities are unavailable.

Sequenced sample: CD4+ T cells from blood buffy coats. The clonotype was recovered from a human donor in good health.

The CDR3: CAISETRNEQFF. At the DNA level, the sequence is TGTGCCATCAGTGAAACACGCAATGAGCAGTTCTTC. The chain is assembled from TRBV10-3 and TRBJ2-1; no confident D gene assignment can be made. CDR1 is given as ENHRY and CDR2 as SYGVKD, both from the germline V gene. The CDR3 has 12 amino acids, counting the end cysteine and phenylalanine. Only the CDR3 part of the read is kept: 36 bases, read in frame from the first base. V gives up 3 bases and J gives up 6 bases, and the segment between their germline ends measures 6 bases.